Below are 14 T cell receptor beta chains sequenced from a single sample in a study of radiation and T cells in renal cell carcinoma. Profiling relied on immunoSEQ multiplex PCR, and the TCRdb table lists in-frame clones only, not all of them. The sample lists around 180,000 clones, about 85% occurring once. Time point noted: blood 4 weeks post-SBRT, at nephrectomy. The treatment is: 15 Gy SBRT to primary tumor, nephrectomy 4 weeks later. The sample here was blood, taken from a patient whose treatment included radiotherapy and nephrectomy. The origin of the receptors is a woman between 50 and 59 years old with renal cell carcinoma.

The chain joins TRBV21-1 to TRBJ2-7; whether TRBD1, the table's D call, matches the DNA was not checked. TRBV21-1 is marked as a pseudogene. This CDR3 spans 16 amino acids. The CDR3 region is CASSPREGTGGYEQYF. The CDR3 coding sequence is TGTGCCAGCAGCCCCCGCGAGGGGACAGGGGGTTACGAGCAGTACTTC.

DNA of the CDR3: TGTGCCAGCATGACAGGGGAGGGCGTTAACTATGGCTACACCTTC. It specifies CASMTGEGVNYGYTF. The genes are TRBV6-1 and TRBJ1-2; 8 positions match TRBD1. The V gene's germline CDR1 is MNHNS and CDR2 SASEGT. CDR3 size: 15 residues. V lost 7 bases to trimming and J lost 1 base; unmatched junction nucleotides: 8.

This CDR3 is CASSPYGTGVLGGYTF. As DNA, the CDR3 is TGTGCCAGCAGTCCCTACGGGACAGGGGTTTTGGGTGGCTACACCTTC. This rearrangement joins TRBV28 to TRBJ1-2, with TRBD1 matching over 10 bases. The germline V gene has CDR1 MDHEN and CDR2 SYDVKM. The CDR3 has 16 residues. Trimming at V came to 5 bases and at J to 7 bases, leaving 13 bases not matched to a gene.

The chain couples TRBV9 to TRBJ2-5; the D is unclear. V lost 0 bases to trimming and J lost 4 bases, with 4 bases between them. The germline V gene has CDR1 SGDLS and CDR2 YYNGEE. The CDR3 is 12 residues long. CDR3 coding DNA: TGTGCCAGCAGCGTAGTCGGAGAGACCCAGTACTTC. This encodes CASSVVGETQYF. Full variable domain (outside the CDR3, taken from reference TRBV9 and TRBJ2-5): DSGVTQTPKHLITATGQRVTLRCSPRSGDLSVYWYQQSLDQGLQFLIQYYNGEERAKGNILERFSAQQFPDLHSELNLSSLELGDSALYFCASSVVGETQYFGPGTRLLVL.

This clone came up once. The J gene is TRBJ2-5, the V gene TRBV18; TRBD2 aligns across 8 bases. This CDR3 is 16 amino acids long. Germline values: CDR1 KGHSH, CDR2 LQKENI. V shed 3 bases, J shed 1 base, and the junction held 7 bases outside the gene matches. The CDR3 nucleotides read TGTGCCAGCTCACCTTCCCAGCGGGGGACCCAAGAGACCCAGTACTTC. This sequence encodes CASSPSQRGTQETQYF.

The V and J genes are TRBV5-1 and TRBJ1-2; no clear D. The CDR3 covers 12 residues. V lost 2 bases, J lost 4 bases, and 6 bases lay in between. Germline V gives CDR1 SGHRS, CDR2 YFSETQ. The CDR3 region has the DNA TGCGCCAGCAGCTTCTCTCCCTATGGCTACACCTTC. Translating it yields CASSFSPYGYTF.

The chain couples TRBV2 to TRBJ1-5; 7 bases match TRBD1. The CDR3 covers 17 residues. CDR1 and CDR2 (germline): SNHLY, FYNNEI. V lost 6 bases and J lost 2; bases outside the gene matches: 13. The CDR3 loop reads CASRGGAMEMGNQPQHF. CDR3 nucleotide sequence: TGTGCCAGCAGAGGGGGCGCGATGGAAATGGGCAATCAGCCCCAGCATTTT.

The V and J genes are TRBV29-1 and TRBJ2-5, with 11 bases fitting TRBD2. The CDR3 extends over 15 amino acids. Losses at the gene ends were 2 bases for V and 5 bases for J; bases not matched to a gene: 7. CDR1 and CDR2 from the germline V gene are SQVTM and ANQGSEA. The CDR3 loop is CSVEFLAGGMETQYF. The CDR3 nucleotides are TGCAGCGTTGAATTCCTAGCGGGGGGAATGGAGACCCAGTACTTC.

This clone has just a few counts. The chain carries TRBV5-1 and TRBJ2-2, with D hard to call. Trimming stripped 0 bases from V and 4 bases from J, with 13 bases between. The length of the CDR3 is 16 residues. Germline V gene sequence: CDR1 SGHRS, CDR2 YFSETQ. CDR3 protein: CASSLAQSASTGELFF. The CDR3 DNA reads as TGCGCCAGCAGCTTGGCCCAAAGTGCGAGCACCGGGGAGCTGTTTTTT.

This clone has only one observation. The chain employs TRBV18 and TRBJ1-2; 7 nucleotides match TRBD1. The CDR3 runs to 14 residues. Germline V CDR1 and CDR2: KGHSH, LQKENI. The junction had 4 bases not matched to a gene; V was cut back by 0 bases and J by 6 bases. The CDR3 nucleotides are TGTGCCAGCTCACCACCAACAGGGGTAGATGGCTACACCTTC. Translated: CASSPPTGVDGYTF.

This clone occurred a few times. CDR3 sequence (DNA): TGTGCCAGCAGCTCCGGAGCCAGGGGGCAAGAGACCCAGTACTTC. This gives the protein CASSSGARGQETQYF. The chain uses TRBV11-3 and TRBJ2-5, with 7 bases fitting TRBD1. Germline CDR1 is SGHNT and CDR2 is YENEEA. With V trimmed by 4 bases and J by 2 bases, 7 bases remained unmatched. The CDR3 extends over 15 amino acids.

V usage is TRBV6-1 and J usage is TRBJ1-5; a possible D gene is TRBD1 (5 bases). Trimming took 7 bases from V and 2 from J, leaving 9 bases between them. Per the germline V gene, CDR1 is MNHNS and CDR2 is SASEGT. CDR3 length: 13 residues. CDR3 DNA: TGTGCCAGCACAGGGCAGGGCAATCAGCCCCAGCATTTT. Amino acids: CASTGQGNQPQHF.

The gene calls are TRBV19 and TRBJ1-4; 8 bases are a match to TRBD1. This CDR3 comprises 15 residues. Germline V gene sequence: CDR1 LNHDA, CDR2 SQIVND (reference sequence). Trimming at V came to 5 bases and at J to 8 bases, leaving 10 bases not matched to a gene. DNA of the CDR3: TGTGCCAGTAGTCCTCAGGGGGCCCGGGGCGAAAAACTGTTTTTT. Protein product: CASSPQGARGEKLFF.

The chain recombines TRBV19 with TRBJ1-1, with 7 bases fitting TRBD1. Unmatched junction bases numbered 9, after V lost 6 bases and J lost 5 bases. The CDR3 sequence is 14 residues long. Germline CDR1 LNHDA, CDR2 SQIVND (reference sequence). The CDR3 DNA sequence: TGTGCCAGTAGGCTGACAGGGATATGGACTGAAGCTTTCTTT. Residues: CASRLTGIWTEAFF.